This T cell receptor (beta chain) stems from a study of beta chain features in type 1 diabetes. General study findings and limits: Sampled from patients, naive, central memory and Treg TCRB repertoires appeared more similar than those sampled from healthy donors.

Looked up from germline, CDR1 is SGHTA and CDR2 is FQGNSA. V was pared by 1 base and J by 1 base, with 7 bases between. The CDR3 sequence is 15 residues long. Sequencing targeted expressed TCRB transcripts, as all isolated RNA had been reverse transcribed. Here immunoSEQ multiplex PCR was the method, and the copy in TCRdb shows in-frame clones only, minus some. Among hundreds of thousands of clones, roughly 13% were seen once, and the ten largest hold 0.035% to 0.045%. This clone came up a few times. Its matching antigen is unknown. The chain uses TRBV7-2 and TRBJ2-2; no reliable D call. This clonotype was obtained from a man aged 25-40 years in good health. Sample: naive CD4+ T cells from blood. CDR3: CASSLGGGNTGELFF. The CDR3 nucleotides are TGTGCCAGCAGCTTAGGTGGTGGGAACACCGGGGAGCTGTTTTTT.